This T cell receptor (beta chain) stems from a study of blood T cell repertoires in COVID-19. Study information: Italy, Spain and the United States were the sources of the convalescent and acute COVID-19 samples. T cells, B-cell-depleted T cells, or PBMCs supplied cDNA or gDNA.

Authors' data handling: Reference gene primers were amplified, and this amplification served to estimate nucleated cell counts. TCRdb's table, derived via immunoSEQ multiplex PCR, lists solely in-frame clones and lacks some. V, J and clone size are those of that table, while D and trimming were read from the DNA. The sample comprises just over 300,000 clones, approximately 85% of which are singletons, and roughly 2.3% rests with the top ten. The CDR3 has 16 amino acids. With 0 bases removed from V and 4 bases from J, the gap between germline ends came to 16 bases. CDR1 SGHRS and CDR2 YFSETQ come from the germline V gene. Cohort placement rested on clinical history that participants reported themselves.

The chain has TRBV5-1 and TRBJ1-2; the D gene is possibly TRBD1 (5 bases). The receptor was isolated from a man between 25 and 39 years old who had recovered from COVID-19. The sequencing input was PBMCs or T cells enriched from blood (not recorded which). CDR3 residues: CASSLGPLGGSYGYTF. The CDR3 bases are TGCGCCAGCAGCTTGGGACCCTTGGGGGGAAGCTATGGCTACACCTTC.